This T cell receptor (beta chain) was sequenced during a study of T cell responses to AZD1222 COVID-19 vaccine. With respect to this clone: Its antigen is not identified.

Study-wide results and caveats: Receipt of two AZD1222 doses was followed by a rise in Spike-specific TCR breadth and depth. Regions 160-218 and 743-854 dominated among vaccine-associated CD4 TCRs spanning spike. Females outnumbered males among donors, who were mostly white British; clonal diversity was possibly underestimated.

Germline CDR1 is ENHRY and CDR2 is SYGVKD. V gave up 10 bases and J gave up 3 bases, with 16 bases separating them. The CDR3 loop spans 14 amino acids. Measured with immunoSEQ multiplex PCR; TCRdb has only the in-frame clones, and not every one. The sample contains some 200,000 clones, just over 90% of which appear only once. Analysis merged second doses at about 4 or about 12 weeks. The receptor comes from an adult who received the AZD1222 COVID-19 vaccine. The sequencing here drew on peripheral blood, taken 28 days after the second AZD1222 dose. This chain joins TRBV10-3 and TRBJ1-3; D remains ambiguous. CDR3 loop: CASATTILGNTIYF. In DNA, the CDR3 is TGTGCCAGCGCCACGACGATTCTTGGAAACACCATATATTTT.